The 30 T cell receptor beta chains given below trace back to one sample, sequenced in a study of human T cells and chemical hapten exposure. Time point given: patch test 2, 6 weeks after DPC sensitization. Treatment described: therapeutic diphenylcyclopropenone sensitization with weekly scalp DPC. MiXCR, run by TCRdb on the RACE reads, gives a single entry per CDR3 protein. Seen here are about 84,000 distinct CDR3 sequences, roughly a tenth observed once, and the top ten hold roughly 2.5%. The source material was whole blood, sampled in connection with sensitization to the hapten diphenylcyclopropenone (DPC). Every receptor here comes from a woman in her twenties or thirties with alopecia areata. Some clones in this sample may be carry-over from other donors' samples.

The chain recombines TRBV10-3 with TRBJ2-7, with 8 bases identical to TRBD1. CDR3 length: 12 residues. The V gene's germline CDR1 is ENHRY and CDR2 SYGVKD. The V segment lost 4 bases and the J segment 6 bases; nucleotides outside the gene matches: 2. The CDR3 DNA follows: TGTGCCATCAGTGGGACAGGGATCGAGCAGTACTTC. Amino acid sequence: CAISGTGIEQYF.

This clonotype occurred many times. V usage is TRBV20-1 and J usage is TRBJ2-7; 11 positions match TRBD2. V dropped 6 bases and J dropped 3; count of bases not matched to a gene: 4. This CDR3 comprises 13 residues. Germline V lookup: CDR1 DFQATT, CDR2 SNEGSKA (reference sequence). This CDR3 reads CSALLAGVYEQYF. The CDR3 DNA is TGCAGTGCCTTACTAGCGGGAGTCTACGAGCAGTACTTC.

Ten or more counts support this clonotype. The chain recombines TRBV19 with TRBJ2-3; 8 bases fit TRBD2. Per the germline V gene, CDR1 is LNHDA and CDR2 is SQIVND (reference sequence). Losses at the gene ends were 2 bases for V and 7 bases for J; bases not matched to a gene: 5. The CDR3 sequence is 14 residues long. The CDR3 DNA reads as TGTGCCAGTAGTATACCCGGGGGGGCGCATACGCAGTATTTT. Amino acid sequence: CASSIPGGAHTQYF.

CDR3 nucleotides: TGTGCCAATCAGCGGGAGGGCTACAATGAGCAGTTCTTC. Protein product: CANQREGYNEQFF. This chain joins TRBV2 and TRBJ2-1, with 10 bases that match TRBD2. The CDR3 totals 13 residues. With V trimmed by 10 bases and J by 3 bases, 3 bases remained unmatched. CDR1 SNHLY and CDR2 FYNNEI come from the germline V gene.

V is TRBV18 and J is TRBJ2-7; 8 bases align to TRBD1. The CDR3 runs 13 residues. Looked up from germline, CDR1 is KGHSH and CDR2 is LQKENI. J was trimmed by 2 bases and V by 8 bases; bases with no gene match: 5. CDR3 nucleotide sequence: TGTGCCAGCCCGGACAGGGAGGCCTACGAGCAGTACTTC. This codes for CASPDREAYEQYF.

This clonotype was seen a few times. The chain employs TRBV11-1 and TRBJ2-5; 11 nucleotides agree with TRBD2. This CDR3 is built from 14 residues. The germline gives CDR1 SGHAT, CDR2 FQDESV (reference sequence). With V trimmed by 3 bases and J by 9 bases, 6 bases remained unmatched. The DNA of the CDR3 is TGTGCCAGCAGCTTGGGGCTAGCGGGAGGAGCCCAGTACTTC. It codes for CASSLGLAGGAQYF.

This clonotype was detected ten times or more. V is TRBV7-8 and J is TRBJ1-5; the D is unclear. Germline lookup yields CDR1 SGHVS and CDR2 FQNEAQ. The CDR3 runs 14 residues. Trimming pared 0 bases from V and 10 bases from J, leaving 13 bases between. In DNA form, the CDR3 reads TGTGCCAGCAGCTTAGCAGGGAGAGATTTACCCCAGCATTTT. Amino acid sequence: CASSLAGRDLPQHF. Complete variable domain (other parts from reference TRBV7-8 and TRBJ1-5): GAGVSQSPRYKVAKRGQDVALRCDPISGHVSLFWYQQALGQGPEFLTYFQNEAQLDKSGLPSDRFFAERPEGSVSTLKIQRTQQEDSAVYLCASSLAGRDLPQHFGDGTRLSIL.

There are many counts of this clonotype. This rearrangement joins TRBV20-1 to TRBJ2-3, with TRBD1 as a possible D gene (5 bases). Germline V lookup: CDR1 DFQATT, CDR2 SNEGSKA (reference sequence). V lost 1 base and J 2 bases, leaving 7 bases between the germline ends. CDR3 size: 13 residues. The CDR3: CSARGQITDTQYF. The CDR3, as DNA: TGCAGTGCTAGAGGACAGATCACAGATACGCAGTATTTT.

Worth noting for this clonotype: Given a much more abundant clone one base away, this may be a read error. The chain links TRBV9 to TRBJ1-2; TRBD1 matches at 7 bases. V was pared by 7 bases and J by 8 bases, with 14 bases of the junction left unmatched. Germline CDR1 SGDLS, CDR2 YYNGEE. There are 14 residues in the CDR3. CDR3 residues: CASLKGTEIGGYTF. The CDR3 nucleotides are TGTGCCAGCCTGAAAGGGACAGAAATAGGCGGCTACACCTTC.

This clonotype was observed at least ten times. The CDR3 region has the DNA TGTGCCAGCAGTTACCCAGGACAGGCTCCCGGGGATGAGCAGTTCTTC. Protein product: CASSYPGQAPGDEQFF. The genes are TRBV6-2 or TRBV6-3 and TRBJ2-1; 7 bases are a match to TRBD1. With V trimmed by 2 bases and J by 8 bases, 12 bases remained unmatched. This CDR3 has 16 residues. Germline CDR1 MNHEY, CDR2 SVGEGT.

This clonotype came up many times. The DNA for the CDR3 is TGTGCCAGCAGCCATAGCGGGATTGACTCCTACGAGCAGTACTTC. Amino acids: CASSHSGIDSYEQYF. The chain has TRBV6-2 or TRBV6-3 and TRBJ2-7, with 8 bases fitting TRBD2. The J segment lost 0 bases and the V segment lost 6 bases, leaving 7 bases of the junction unmatched. The CDR3 is 15 residues long. Germline loops: CDR1 MNHEY, CDR2 SVGEGT.

The J gene is TRBJ2-1, the V gene TRBV24-1; D might be TRBD1 or TRBD2, each matching 5 bases. V was trimmed by 9 bases and J by 7 bases, leaving 15 bases between them. The CDR3 is 13 amino acids. CDR1 and CDR2 (germline): KGHDR, SFDVKD. The CDR3 spells CATGDGAGNEQFF. As DNA, the CDR3 is TGTGCCACCGGGGACGGGGCTGGGAATGAGCAGTTCTTC.

This clonotype was seen ten or more times. This sequence joins TRBV19 and TRBJ1-4; no clear D gene. The V end was cut by 6 bases, the J end by 0 bases, with 11 bases between. The CDR3 is 15 residues long. Germline CDR1 reads LNHDA; CDR2 reads SQIVND (reference sequence). The CDR3 here is CASRSYRATNEKLFF. CDR3 nucleotide sequence: TGTGCCAGTAGATCATACAGAGCAACTAATGAAAAACTGTTTTTT.

The V gene is TRBV19, the J gene TRBJ2-7, with 8 bases identical to TRBD1. V shed 7 bases and J 6 bases; nucleotides not matched to a gene: 11. The CDR3 sequence is 14 residues long. Germline V gives CDR1 LNHDA, CDR2 SQIVND (reference sequence). For the CDR3, the DNA is TGTGCCAGTACCCCGACAGGGGAAAGTTCCGAGCAGTACTTC. Translated: CASTPTGESSEQYF.

This clonotype was counted many times. This rearrangement joins TRBV20-1 to TRBJ1-1; no clear D gene. Trimming removed 6 bases from V and 0 bases from J, with 11 bases in between. Germline V gene data show CDR1 as DFQATT and CDR2 as SNEGSKA (reference sequence). The CDR3 has 13 residues. CDR3 residues: CSACERVNTEAFF. The CDR3 DNA reads as TGCAGTGCCTGCGAGCGGGTGAACACTGAAGCTTTCTTT.

This clonotype was found a few times. The chain combines TRBV6-2 or TRBV6-3 with TRBJ2-2; no definite D call. Germline V gene data show CDR1 as MNHEY and CDR2 as SVGEGT. V was cut by 2 bases and J by 7 bases, with 5 bases left in between. CDR3 length: 12 residues. The CDR3 protein is CASSYVDGELFF. CDR3 coding DNA: TGTGCCAGCAGTTACGTGGACGGGGAGCTGTTTTTT.

Regarding this clonotype: This may stem from a read error, because a much larger clone lies one nucleotide away. The chain has TRBV28 and TRBJ1-1, with D possibly TRBD1 on 5 matching bases. V was cut by 4 bases and J by 5 bases, with 14 bases left in between. Germline lookup yields CDR1 MDHEN and CDR2 SYDVKM. This CDR3 has 14 residues. This CDR3 is CASSSGLGRTEAFF. CDR3 bases: TGTGCCAGCAGTTCCGGACTGGGGCGGACTGAAGCTTTCTTT.

CDR3 sequence: CASRRGLLEQYF. The CDR3 DNA sequence: TGTGCCAGCAGAAGGGGCCTTCTCGAGCAGTACTTC. V gene TRBV28 combines with J gene TRBJ2-7, with D possibly matching TRBD1 (5 bases). Trimming cost V 6 bases and J 6 bases, with 12 bases left between them. This CDR3 contains 12 residues. The germline gives CDR1 MDHEN, CDR2 SYDVKM. Drawing the rest from reference TRBV28 and TRBJ2-7, the complete variable domain is DVKVTQSSRYLVKRTGEKVFLECVQDMDHENMFWYRQDPGLGLRLIYFSYDVKMKEKGDIPEGYSVSREKKERFSLILESASTNQTSMYLCASRRGLLEQYFGPGTRLTVT.

The CDR3 coding sequence is TGTGCCAGCTCCAACGTGGGGGTTGATTCACCCCTCCACTTT. Protein sequence: CASSNVGVDSPLHF. The chain couples TRBV28 to TRBJ1-6; D might be TRBD1 (5 bases). The CDR3 extends over 14 amino acids. Looked up from germline, CDR1 is MDHEN and CDR2 is SYDVKM. V shed 8 bases and J shed 8 bases, with 16 bases lying between them.

The chain recombines TRBV7-2 with TRBJ2-5; TRBD2 might be the D (5 bases). This CDR3 spans 14 amino acids. V was trimmed by 4 bases and J by 3 bases, leaving 12 bases between them. Germline CDR1 and CDR2: SGHTA and FQGNSA. CDR3 residues: CASSSRSGEETQYF. The CDR3, as DNA: TGTGCCAGCAGCTCCCGGTCCGGGGAAGAGACCCAGTACTTC.

This clonotype was seen many times. V usage is TRBV7-9 and J usage is TRBJ1-4; tentatively, D is TRBD1 (5 bases). Looked up from germline, CDR1 is SEHNR and CDR2 is FQNEAQ (reference sequence). Between the trimmed V and J ends, which lost 7 bases and 0 bases, there was a span of 15 bases. CDR3 length: 16 residues. The CDR3 sequence: CASTAGNPATNEKLFF. The CDR3 bases are TGTGCCAGCACGGCAGGGAACCCAGCAACTAATGAAAAACTGTTTTTT.

Turning to this clonotype: This may be a read error, as it is one base from a much larger clone. The V and J genes are TRBV5-4 and TRBJ2-7, with D unclear. CDR1 is SGHNT and CDR2 is YYREEE in the germline V gene (reference sequence). This CDR3 has 17 amino acids. The chain's CDR3 is CASSLEAAKSRSYERYF. The CDR3 DNA reads as TGTGCCAGCAGCTTGGAGGCCGCAAAGAGTCGCTCCTACGAGCGGTACTTC.

About this clonotype itself: A read error may be the cause here, since a much bigger clone is one base away. Here the CDR3 omits its conserved ending phenylalanine or tryptophan, so a read error is the likely source. The chain employs TRBV24-1 and TRBJ2-2; no clear D. V shed 4 bases and J shed 0 bases, with 14 bases lying between them. The CDR3 consists of 17 residues. The germline gives CDR1 KGHDR, CDR2 SFDVKD. The CDR3 DNA sequence: TGTGCCACCAGTGACCGCAGGAGACCTCCGAACACCGGGGAGCTGTTTCTT. Its translation: CATSDRRRPPNTGELFL.

This clonotype has ten or more counts. One end of the junction varies from germline; a read error may be responsible. V usage is TRBV3-1 and J usage is TRBJ2-1; TRBD2 aligns across 14 bases. CDR1 LGHDT and CDR2 YNNKEL come from the germline V gene (reference sequence). The CDR3 is 12 amino acids. Here the CDR3 DNA reads TGTGCCACCCTGACTAGCGGGGGGGGGATTTCCTTC. It encodes CATLTSGGGISF.

The CDR3: CASRGVSGTGGGQPQHF. DNA of the CDR3: TGTGCCAGCAGAGGTGTATCCGGGACAGGGGGCGGTCAGCCCCAGCATTTT. This chain uses TRBV6-6 with TRBJ1-5; 12 positions agree with TRBD1. The CDR3 spans 17 residues. In germline, CDR1 is MNHNY, CDR2 SVGAGI (reference sequence). Losses at the gene ends were 6 bases for V and 6 bases for J; bases not matched to a gene: 12.

At least ten counts were recorded for this clonotype. This chain links TRBV28 with TRBJ2-1; 16 bases fit TRBD2. This CDR3 region has 16 residues. The germline V gene encodes CDR1 MDHEN and CDR2 SYDVKM. Trimming took 5 bases from V and 7 from J; bases not matched to a gene: 5. The CDR3 here is CASSAPGLAGGNEQFF. The CDR3 DNA reads as TGTGCCAGCAGTGCGCCGGGACTAGCGGGGGGGAATGAGCAGTTCTTC.

This clonotype has at least ten counts. The chain uses TRBV7-2 and TRBJ2-7, with 10 positions matching TRBD2. Looked up from germline, CDR1 is SGHTA and CDR2 is FQGNSA. V dropped 5 bases and J dropped 0; count of bases not matched to a gene: 4. The CDR3 has 15 amino acids. This chain's CDR3 is CASSTGLADSYEQYF. In nucleotides, the CDR3 is TGTGCCAGCAGCACCGGACTAGCGGACTCCTACGAGCAGTACTTC. The whole variable domain, remainder taken from reference TRBV7-2 and TRBJ2-7, is GAGVSQSPSNKVTEKGKDVELRCDPISGHTALYWYRQSLGQGLEFLIYFQGNSAPDKSGLPSDRFSAERTGGSVSTLTIQRTQQEDSAVYLCASSTGLADSYEQYFGPGTRLTVT.

This clonotype was seen a few times. The chain is built from TRBV28 and TRBJ1-1, with no clear D. Germline-derived CDR1 and CDR2 are MDHEN and SYDVKM. V was pared by 3 bases and J by 7 bases, with 6 bases between. The CDR3 has 11 residues. The CDR3 DNA reads TGTGCCAGCAGTTTGACCCGTGAAGCTTTCTTT. Amino acids: CASSLTREAFF.

V usage is TRBV4-3 and J usage is TRBJ2-1; 11 nucleotides match TRBD2. The V and J ends lost 4 bases and 9 bases, in that order; junction bases with no gene match: 17. The CDR3 covers 18 residues. Germline V gene sequence: CDR1 LGHNA, CDR2 YSLEER. The chain's CDR3 is CASSPVDISLAGVGEQFF. CDR3 nucleotides: TGCGCCAGCAGCCCCGTTGATATCTCACTAGCGGGAGTGGGTGAGCAGTTCTTC.

This clonotype was counted many times. The chain links TRBV9 to TRBJ2-2; TRBD1 agrees at 10 bases. The CDR3 spans 17 residues. CDR1 and CDR2 (germline): SGDLS, YYNGEE. The V and J ends lost 4 bases and 7 bases, in that order; junction bases with no gene match: 13. The CDR3: CASSKMGQGSSDGELFF. Written as DNA, the CDR3 is TGTGCCAGCAGCAAAATGGGACAGGGGTCAAGCGACGGGGAGCTGTTTTTT.